This T cell receptor (beta chain) is from a study of cytomegalovirus exposure and HLA in healthy donors. Use of 60 Vbeta and 13 Jbeta primers characterized the PCR. Assay used: immunoSEQ multiplex PCR; TCRdb lists only in-frame clones, some missing. The sample includes 200,000 to 250,000 clones, around 88% of them seen just once. The length of the CDR3 is 13 residues. Germline V gives CDR1 WNHNN, CDR2 SYGVQD (reference sequence). V gave up 10 bases and J gave up 2 bases, with 13 bases separating them. The receptor comes from a young woman in good health and CMV-seronegative. The chain couples TRBV10-1 to TRBJ2-3, with TRBD1 as a possible D gene (6 bases). Sequencing was performed on PBMCs. The CDR3 DNA is TGCGCCACCGAAGGGACAAACACAGATACGCAGTATTTT. It codes for CATEGTNTDTQYF.